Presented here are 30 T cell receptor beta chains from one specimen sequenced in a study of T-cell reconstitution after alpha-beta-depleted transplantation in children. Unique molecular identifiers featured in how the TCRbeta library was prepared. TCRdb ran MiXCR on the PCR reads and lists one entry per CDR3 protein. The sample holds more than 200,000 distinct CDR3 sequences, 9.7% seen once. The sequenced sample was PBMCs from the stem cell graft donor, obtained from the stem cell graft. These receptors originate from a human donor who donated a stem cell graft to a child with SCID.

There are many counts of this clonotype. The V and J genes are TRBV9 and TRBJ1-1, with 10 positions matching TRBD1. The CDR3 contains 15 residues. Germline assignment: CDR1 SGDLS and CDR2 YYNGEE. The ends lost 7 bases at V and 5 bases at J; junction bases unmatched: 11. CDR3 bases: TGTGCCAGCTCCGGGGGGACAGGGGCGAGTACTGAAGCTTTCTTT. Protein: CASSGGTGASTEAFF.

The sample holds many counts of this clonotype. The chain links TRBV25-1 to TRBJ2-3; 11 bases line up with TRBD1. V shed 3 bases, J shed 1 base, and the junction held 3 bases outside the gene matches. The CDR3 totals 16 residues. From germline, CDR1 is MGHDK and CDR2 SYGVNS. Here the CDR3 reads CASSEDRGLGTDTQYF. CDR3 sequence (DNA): TGTGCCAGCAGTGAGGACAGGGGGCTTGGCACAGATACGCAGTATTTT.

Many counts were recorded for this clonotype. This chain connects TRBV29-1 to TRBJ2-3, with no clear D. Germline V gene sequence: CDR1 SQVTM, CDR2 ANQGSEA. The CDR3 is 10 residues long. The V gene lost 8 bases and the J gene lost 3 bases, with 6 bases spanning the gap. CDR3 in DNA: TGCAGCACAAGGACAGATACGCAGTATTTT. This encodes CSTRTDTQYF.

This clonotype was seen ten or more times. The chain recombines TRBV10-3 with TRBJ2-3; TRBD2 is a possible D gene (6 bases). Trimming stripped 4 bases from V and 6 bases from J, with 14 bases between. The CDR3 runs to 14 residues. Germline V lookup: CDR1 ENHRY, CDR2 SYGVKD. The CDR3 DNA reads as TGTGCCATCAGTGGGGGAGGCAGGATGGATACGCAGTATTTT. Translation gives CAISGGGRMDTQYF.

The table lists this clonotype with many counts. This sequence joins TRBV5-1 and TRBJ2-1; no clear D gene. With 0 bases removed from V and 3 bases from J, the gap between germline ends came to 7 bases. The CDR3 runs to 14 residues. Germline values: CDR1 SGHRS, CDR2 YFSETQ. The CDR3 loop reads CASSLAWGYNEQFF. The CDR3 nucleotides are TGCGCCAGCAGCTTGGCCTGGGGCTACAATGAGCAGTTCTTC.

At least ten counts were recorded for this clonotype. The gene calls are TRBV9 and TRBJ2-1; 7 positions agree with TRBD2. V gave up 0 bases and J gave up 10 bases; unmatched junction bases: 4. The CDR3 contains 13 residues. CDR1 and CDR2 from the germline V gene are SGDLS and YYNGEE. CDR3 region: CASSVVGGPEQFF. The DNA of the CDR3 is TGTGCCAGCAGCGTAGTGGGAGGGCCCGAGCAGTTCTTC.

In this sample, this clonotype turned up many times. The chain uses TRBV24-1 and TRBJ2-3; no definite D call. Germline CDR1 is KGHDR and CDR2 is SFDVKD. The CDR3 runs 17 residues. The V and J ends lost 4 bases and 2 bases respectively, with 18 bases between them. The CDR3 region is CATSEWTLSSFTDTQYF. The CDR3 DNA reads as TGTGCCACCAGTGAATGGACCCTTTCGTCTTTCACAGATACGCAGTATTTT.

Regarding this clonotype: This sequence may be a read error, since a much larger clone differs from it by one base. Here the CDR3 DNA reads TGCGTCAGCAGCTACGACAAACACACTGAAGCTTTCTTT. Encoded protein: CVSSYDKHTEAFF. V is TRBV5-1 and J is TRBJ1-1; no definite D call. Germline values: CDR1 SGHRS, CDR2 YFSETQ. This CDR3 contains 13 residues. Full variable domain (outside the CDR3, taken from reference TRBV5-1 and TRBJ1-1): KAGVTQTPRYLIKTRGQQVTLSCSPISGHRSVSWYQQTPGQGLQFLFEYFSETQRNKGNFPGRFSGRQFSNSRSEMNVSTLELGDSALYLCVSSYDKHTEAFFGQGTRLTVV.

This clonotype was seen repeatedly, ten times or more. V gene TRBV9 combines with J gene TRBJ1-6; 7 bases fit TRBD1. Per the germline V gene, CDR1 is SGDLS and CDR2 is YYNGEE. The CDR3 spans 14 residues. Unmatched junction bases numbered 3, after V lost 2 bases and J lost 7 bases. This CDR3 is CASSVRGTNSPLHF. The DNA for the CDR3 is TGTGCCAGCAGCGTCAGGGGGACCAATTCACCCCTCCACTTT.

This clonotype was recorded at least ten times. CDR3 DNA: TGTGCCAGCAGCTTAGTAGCGACTAGCGGGGGGAGGTCAGGCGAGCAGTTCTTC. Its translation is CASSLVATSGGRSGEQFF. The V call is TRBV11-2, the J call TRBJ2-1; TRBD2 matches at 13 bases. Germline CDR1 is SGHAT and CDR2 is FQNNGV. The CDR3 has 18 residues. With V trimmed by 1 base and J by 10 bases, 13 bases remained unmatched.

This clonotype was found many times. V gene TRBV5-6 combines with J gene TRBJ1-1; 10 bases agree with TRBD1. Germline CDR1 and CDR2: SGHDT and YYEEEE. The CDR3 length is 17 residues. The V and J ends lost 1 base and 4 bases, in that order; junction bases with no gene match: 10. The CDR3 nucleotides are TGTGCCAGCAGCTTGAGACAGGGGGCTCGTCGGGGCACTGAAGCTTTCTTT. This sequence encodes CASSLRQGARRGTEAFF.

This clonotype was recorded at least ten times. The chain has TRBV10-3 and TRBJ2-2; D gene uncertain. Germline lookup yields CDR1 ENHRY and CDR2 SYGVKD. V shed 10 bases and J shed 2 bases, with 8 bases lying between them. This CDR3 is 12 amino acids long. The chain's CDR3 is CATETNTGELFF. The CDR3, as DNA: TGTGCCACCGAGACTAACACCGGGGAGCTGTTTTTT.

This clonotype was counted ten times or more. CDR3 amino acids: CSVERFGGGEAFF. The CDR3 coding sequence is TGCAGCGTTGAACGGTTCGGGGGAGGTGAAGCTTTCTTT. V is TRBV29-1 and J is TRBJ1-1; D might be TRBD1 (5 bases). This CDR3 contains 13 residues. Germline CDR1 and CDR2: SQVTM and ANQGSEA. Trimming left V 2 bases short and J 7 bases short, with 14 bases between.

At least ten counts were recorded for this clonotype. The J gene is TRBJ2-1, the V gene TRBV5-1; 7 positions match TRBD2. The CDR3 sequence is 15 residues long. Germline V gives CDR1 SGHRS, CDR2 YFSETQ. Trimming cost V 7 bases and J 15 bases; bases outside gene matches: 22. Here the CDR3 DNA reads TGCGCCAGCTTCCGGGACTACGGGGGTGAGGCGCCGTTGTTCTTC. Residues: CASFRDYGGEAPLFF.

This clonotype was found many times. The chain's CDR3 is CASSEPRDSYTEAFF. DNA of the CDR3: TGCGCCAGCAGCGAGCCACGGGACAGCTACACTGAAGCTTTCTTT. The rearrangement joins TRBV5-1 to TRBJ1-1, with 7 positions matching TRBD1. J lost 3 bases, V lost 4 bases, and 9 bases had no gene match. The CDR3 covers 15 residues. Germline CDR1 SGHRS, CDR2 YFSETQ.

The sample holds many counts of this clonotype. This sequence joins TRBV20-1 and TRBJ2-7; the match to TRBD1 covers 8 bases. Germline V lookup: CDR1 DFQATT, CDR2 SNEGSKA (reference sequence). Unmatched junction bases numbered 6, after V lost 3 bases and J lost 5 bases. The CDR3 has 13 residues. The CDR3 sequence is CSARDRVSNEQYF. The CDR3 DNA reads TGCAGTGCTAGGGACAGGGTCTCAAACGAGCAGTACTTC.

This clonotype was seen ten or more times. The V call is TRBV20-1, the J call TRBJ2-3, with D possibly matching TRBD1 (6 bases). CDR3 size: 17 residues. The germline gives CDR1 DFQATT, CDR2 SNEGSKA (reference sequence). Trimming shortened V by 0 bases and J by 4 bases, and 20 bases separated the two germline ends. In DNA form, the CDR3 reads TGCAGTGCTAGAGATCTCCTAGCCCCGAACAGGGCAGATACGCAGTATTTT. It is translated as CSARDLLAPNRADTQYF.

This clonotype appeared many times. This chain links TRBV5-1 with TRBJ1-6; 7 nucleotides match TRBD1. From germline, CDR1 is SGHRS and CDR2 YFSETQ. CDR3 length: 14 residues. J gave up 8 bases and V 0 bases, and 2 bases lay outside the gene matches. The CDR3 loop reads CASSLGGGDSPLHF. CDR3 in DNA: TGCGCCAGCAGCTTGGGAGGGGGCGATTCACCCCTCCACTTT.

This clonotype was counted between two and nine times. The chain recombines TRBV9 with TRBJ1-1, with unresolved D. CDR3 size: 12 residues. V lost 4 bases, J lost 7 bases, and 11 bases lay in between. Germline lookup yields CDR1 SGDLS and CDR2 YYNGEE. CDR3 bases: TGTGCCAGCAGCCCCCGCTTCGGTGAAGCTTTCTTT. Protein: CASSPRFGEAFF.

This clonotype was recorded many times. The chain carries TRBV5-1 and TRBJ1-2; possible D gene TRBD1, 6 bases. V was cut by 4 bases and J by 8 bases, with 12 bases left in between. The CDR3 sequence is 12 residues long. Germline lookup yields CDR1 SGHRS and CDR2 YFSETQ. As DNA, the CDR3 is TGCGCCAGCAGCCCGGAGGGGGTAGGCTACACCTTC. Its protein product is CASSPEGVGYTF. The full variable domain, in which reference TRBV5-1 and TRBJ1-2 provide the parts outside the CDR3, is KAGVTQTPRYLIKTRGQQVTLSCSPISGHRSVSWYQQTPGQGLQFLFEYFSETQRNKGNFPGRFSGRQFSNSRSEMNVSTLELGDSALYLCASSPEGVGYTFGSGTRLTVV.

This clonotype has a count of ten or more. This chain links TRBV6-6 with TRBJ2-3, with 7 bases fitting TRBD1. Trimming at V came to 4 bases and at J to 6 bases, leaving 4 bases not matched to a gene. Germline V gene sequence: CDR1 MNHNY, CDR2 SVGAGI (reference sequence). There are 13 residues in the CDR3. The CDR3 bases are TGTGCCAGCAGTTGGACAGGAACGGATACGCAGTATTTT. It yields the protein CASSWTGTDTQYF.

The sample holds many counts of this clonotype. The CDR3 here is CASSLGQGTGYEQYF. The CDR3 region has the DNA TGTGCCAGCAGCCTCGGACAGGGTACGGGCTACGAGCAGTACTTC. This rearrangement joins TRBV7-2 to TRBJ2-7, with TRBD1 matching 8 bases. Germline CDR1 SGHTA, CDR2 FQGNSA. CDR3 length: 15 residues. V lost 5 bases and J lost 3; bases outside the gene matches: 9.

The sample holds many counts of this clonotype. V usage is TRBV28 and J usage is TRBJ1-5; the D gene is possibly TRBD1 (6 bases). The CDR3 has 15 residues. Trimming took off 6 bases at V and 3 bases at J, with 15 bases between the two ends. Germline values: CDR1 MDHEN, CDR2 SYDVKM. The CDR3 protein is CASSLEGGFNQPQHF. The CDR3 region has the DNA TGTGCCAGCAGCCTCGAGGGGGGGTTCAATCAGCCCCAGCATTTT. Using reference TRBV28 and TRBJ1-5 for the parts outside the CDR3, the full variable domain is DVKVTQSSRYLVKRTGEKVFLECVQDMDHENMFWYRQDPGLGLRLIYFSYDVKMKEKGDIPEGYSVSREKKERFSLILESASTNQTSMYLCASSLEGGFNQPQHFGDGTRLSIL.

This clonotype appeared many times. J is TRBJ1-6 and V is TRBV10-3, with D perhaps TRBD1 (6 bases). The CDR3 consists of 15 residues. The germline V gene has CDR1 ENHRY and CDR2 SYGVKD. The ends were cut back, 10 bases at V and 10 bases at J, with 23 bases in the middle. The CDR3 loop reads CATQKPGQRESPLHF. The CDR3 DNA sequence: TGTGCCACCCAGAAACCGGGACAAAGGGAGTCACCCCTCCACTTT.

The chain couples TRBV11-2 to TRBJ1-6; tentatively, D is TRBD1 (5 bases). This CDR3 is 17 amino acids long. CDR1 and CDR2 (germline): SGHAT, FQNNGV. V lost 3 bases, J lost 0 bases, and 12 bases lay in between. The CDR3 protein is CASSLGGRSSYNSPLHF. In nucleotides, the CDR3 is TGTGCCAGCAGCTTGGGGGGTCGGAGCTCCTATAATTCACCCCTCCACTTT.

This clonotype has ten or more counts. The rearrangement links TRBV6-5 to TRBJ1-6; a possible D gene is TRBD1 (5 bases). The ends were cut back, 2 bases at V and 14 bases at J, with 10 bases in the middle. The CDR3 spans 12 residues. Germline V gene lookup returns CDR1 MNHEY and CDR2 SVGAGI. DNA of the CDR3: TGTGCCAGCAGTTACCTATCGGGGGCCCTCCACTTT. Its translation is CASSYLSGALHF.

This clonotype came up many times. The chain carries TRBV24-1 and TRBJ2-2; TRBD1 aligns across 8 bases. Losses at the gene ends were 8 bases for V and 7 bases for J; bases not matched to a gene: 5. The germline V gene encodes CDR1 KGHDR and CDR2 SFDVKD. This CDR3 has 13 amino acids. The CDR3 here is CATNDRGNGELFF. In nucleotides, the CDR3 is TGTGCCACCAACGACAGGGGCAACGGGGAGCTGTTTTTT.

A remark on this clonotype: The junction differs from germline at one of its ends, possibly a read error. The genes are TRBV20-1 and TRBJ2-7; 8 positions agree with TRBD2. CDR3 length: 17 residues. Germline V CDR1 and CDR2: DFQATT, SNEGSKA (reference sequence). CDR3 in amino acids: CCASGGADSSTGYEQYF. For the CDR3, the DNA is TGCTGTGCTTCCGGGGGGGCAGATTCATCTACCGGCTACGAGCAGTACTTC.

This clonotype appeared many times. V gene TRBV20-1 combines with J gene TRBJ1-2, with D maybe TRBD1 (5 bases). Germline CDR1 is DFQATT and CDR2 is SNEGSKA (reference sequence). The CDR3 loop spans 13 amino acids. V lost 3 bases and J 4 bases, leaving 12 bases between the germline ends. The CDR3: CSASPLGGYGYTF. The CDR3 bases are TGCAGTGCTAGTCCATTGGGGGGCTATGGCTACACCTTC.

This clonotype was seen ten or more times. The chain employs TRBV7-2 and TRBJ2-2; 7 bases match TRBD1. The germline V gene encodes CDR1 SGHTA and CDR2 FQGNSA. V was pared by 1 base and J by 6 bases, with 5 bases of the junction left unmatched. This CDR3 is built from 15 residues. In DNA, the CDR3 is TGTGCCAGCAGCTTAGAAGGGGGCCTCCCCGGGGAGCTGTTTTTT. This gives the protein CASSLEGGLPGELFF.